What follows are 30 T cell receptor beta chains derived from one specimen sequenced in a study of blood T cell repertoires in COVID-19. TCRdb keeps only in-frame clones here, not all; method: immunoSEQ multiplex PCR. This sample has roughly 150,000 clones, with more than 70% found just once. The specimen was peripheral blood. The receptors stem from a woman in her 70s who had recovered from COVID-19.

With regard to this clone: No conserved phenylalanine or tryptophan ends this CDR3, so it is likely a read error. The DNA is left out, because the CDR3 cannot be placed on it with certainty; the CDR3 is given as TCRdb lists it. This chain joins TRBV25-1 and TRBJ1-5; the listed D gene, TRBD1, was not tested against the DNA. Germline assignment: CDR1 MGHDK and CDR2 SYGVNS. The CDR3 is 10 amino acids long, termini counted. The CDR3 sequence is CASRDTRNSI.

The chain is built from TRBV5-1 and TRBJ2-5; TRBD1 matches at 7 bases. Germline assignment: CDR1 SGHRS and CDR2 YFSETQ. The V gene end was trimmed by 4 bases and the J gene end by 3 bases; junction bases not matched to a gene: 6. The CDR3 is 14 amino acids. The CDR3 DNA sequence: TGCGCCAGCAGCGAATGGGACAGTAAAGAGACCCAGTACTTC. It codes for CASSEWDSKETQYF.

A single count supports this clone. CDR3 protein: CATKEGSYNSPLHF. CDR3 DNA: TGTGCCACTAAGGAGGGCTCCTATAATTCACCCCTCCACTTT. The V gene is TRBV19, the J gene TRBJ1-6; D remains ambiguous. Germline loops: CDR1 LNHDA, CDR2 SQIVND (reference sequence). With 10 bases removed from V and 0 bases from J, the gap between germline ends came to 10 bases. This CDR3 region has 14 residues.

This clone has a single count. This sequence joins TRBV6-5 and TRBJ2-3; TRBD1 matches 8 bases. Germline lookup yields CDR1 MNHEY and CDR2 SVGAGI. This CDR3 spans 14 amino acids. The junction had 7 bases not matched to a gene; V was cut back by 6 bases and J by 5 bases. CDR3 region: CASRQTGAGDTQYF. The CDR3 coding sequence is TGTGCCAGCAGACAGACAGGGGCGGGAGATACGCAGTATTTT.

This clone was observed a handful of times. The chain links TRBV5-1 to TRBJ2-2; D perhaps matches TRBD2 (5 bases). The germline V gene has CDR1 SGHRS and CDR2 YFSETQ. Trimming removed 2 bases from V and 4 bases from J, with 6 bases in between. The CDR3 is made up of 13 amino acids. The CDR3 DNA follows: TGCGCCAGCAGCTTCAGCGGCACCGGGGAGCTGTTTTTT. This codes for CASSFSGTGELFF.

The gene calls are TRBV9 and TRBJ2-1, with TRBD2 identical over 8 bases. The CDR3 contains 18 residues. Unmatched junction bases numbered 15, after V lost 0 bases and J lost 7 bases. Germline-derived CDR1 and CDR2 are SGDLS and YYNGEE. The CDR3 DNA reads TGTGCCAGCAGCGTAGAGGGGACCGGGACTAGGGTCAGGAATGAGCAGTTCTTC. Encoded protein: CASSVEGTGTRVRNEQFF.

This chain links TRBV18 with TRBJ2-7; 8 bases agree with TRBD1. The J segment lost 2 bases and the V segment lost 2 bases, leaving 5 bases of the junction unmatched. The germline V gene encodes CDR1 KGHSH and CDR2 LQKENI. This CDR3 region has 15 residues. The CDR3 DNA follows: TGTGCCAGCTCACCATTGACAGGGGCCCCCTACGAGCAGTACTTC. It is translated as CASSPLTGAPYEQYF.

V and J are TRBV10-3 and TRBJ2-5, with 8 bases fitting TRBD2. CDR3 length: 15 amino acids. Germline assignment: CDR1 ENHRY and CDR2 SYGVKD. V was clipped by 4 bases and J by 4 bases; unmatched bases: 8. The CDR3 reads CAISAPSGGRETQYF. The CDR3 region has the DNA TGTGCCATCAGTGCCCCATCGGGGGGGCGAGAGACCCAGTACTTC.

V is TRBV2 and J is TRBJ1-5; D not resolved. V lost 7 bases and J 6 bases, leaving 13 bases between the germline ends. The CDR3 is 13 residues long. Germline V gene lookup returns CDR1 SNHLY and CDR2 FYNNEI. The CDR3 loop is CASNAVPGQPQHF. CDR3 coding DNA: TGTGCCAGCAATGCAGTCCCGGGTCAGCCCCAGCATTTT.

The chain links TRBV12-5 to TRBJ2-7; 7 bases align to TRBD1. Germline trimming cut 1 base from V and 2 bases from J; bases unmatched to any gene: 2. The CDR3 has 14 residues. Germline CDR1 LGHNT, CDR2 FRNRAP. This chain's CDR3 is CASGLGQGAYEQYF. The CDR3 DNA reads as TGTGCTAGTGGTTTGGGGCAGGGGGCCTACGAGCAGTACTTC. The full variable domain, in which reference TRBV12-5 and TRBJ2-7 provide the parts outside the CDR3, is DARVTQTPRHKVTEMGQEVTMRCQPILGHNTVFWYRQTMMQGLELLAYFRNRAPLDDSGMPKDRFSAEMPDATLATLKIQPSEPRDSAVYFCASGLGQGAYEQYFGPGTRLTVT.

The CDR3 loop is CASSPYGRGSGTGELFF. In DNA, the CDR3 is TGTGCCAGCAGCCCCTATGGCCGCGGATCGGGCACCGGGGAGCTGTTTTTT. This chain uses TRBV7-3 with TRBJ2-2; no clear D gene. The germline V and J ends were trimmed by 5 bases and 4 bases, with 20 bases remaining between them. Germline CDR1 is SGHTA and CDR2 is FQGTGA. CDR3 size: 17 residues. The variable domain in full, with the rest retrieved from reference TRBV7-3 and TRBJ2-2, is GAGVSQTPSNKVTEKGKYVELRCDPISGHTALYWYRQSLGQGPEFLIYFQGTGAADDSGLPNDRFFAVRPEGSVSTLKIQRTERGDSAVYLCASSPYGRGSGTGELFFGEGSRLTVL.

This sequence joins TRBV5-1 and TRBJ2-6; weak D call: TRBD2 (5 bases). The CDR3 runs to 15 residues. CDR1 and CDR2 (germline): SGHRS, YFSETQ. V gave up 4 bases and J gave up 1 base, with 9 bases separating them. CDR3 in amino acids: CASSPSGSGANVLTF. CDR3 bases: TGCGCCAGCAGCCCCTCGGGATCTGGGGCCAACGTCCTGACTTTC.

Here the CDR3 DNA reads TGCAGCGTGACTCCCGACTGGGGCGGGAGCCCAGTGGGGTTCTTC. Protein sequence: CSVTPDWGGSPVGFF. The chain combines TRBV29-1 with TRBJ2-1; 7 nucleotides match TRBD2. This CDR3 comprises 15 residues. Trimming at V came to 6 bases and at J to 15 bases, leaving 23 bases not matched to a gene. Germline loops: CDR1 SQVTM, CDR2 ANQGSEA.

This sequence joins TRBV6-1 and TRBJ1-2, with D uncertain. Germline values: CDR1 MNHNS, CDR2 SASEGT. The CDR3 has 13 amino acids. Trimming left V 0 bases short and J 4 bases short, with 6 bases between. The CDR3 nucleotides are TGTGCCAGCAGTGAAGCCGGGAGCTATGGCTACACCTTC. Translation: CASSEAGSYGYTF.

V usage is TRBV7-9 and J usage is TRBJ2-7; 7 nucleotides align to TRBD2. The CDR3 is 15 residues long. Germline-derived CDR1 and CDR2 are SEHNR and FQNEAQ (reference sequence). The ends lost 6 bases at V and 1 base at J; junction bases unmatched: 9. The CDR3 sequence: CASRPSGDLSYEQYF. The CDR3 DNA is TGTGCCAGCAGACCCAGCGGGGACCTTTCCTACGAGCAGTACTTC.

CDR3 amino acids: CSVEGQPNTEAFF. The CDR3 region has the DNA TGCAGCGTTGAAGGACAGCCGAACACTGAAGCTTTCTTT. The chain uses TRBV29-1 and TRBJ1-1; D perhaps matches TRBD1 (5 bases). Germline assignment: CDR1 SQVTM and CDR2 ANQGSEA. The CDR3 covers 13 residues. With 1 base removed from V and 1 base from J, the gap between germline ends came to 7 bases. The whole variable domain, filled in from reference TRBV29-1 and TRBJ1-1, reads SAVISQKPSRDICQRGTSLTIQCQVDSQVTMMFWYRQQPGQSLTLIATANQGSEATYESGFVIDKFPISRPNLTFSTLTVSNMSPEDSSIYLCSVEGQPNTEAFFGQGTRLTVV.

The CDR3 is CASPGQGASGANVLTF. CDR3 DNA sequence: TGTGCCTCTCCGGGACAGGGGGCTTCGGGGGCCAACGTCCTGACTTTC. V is TRBV30 and J is TRBJ2-6; 12 bases agree with TRBD1. The junction had 8 bases not matched to a gene; V was cut back by 7 bases and J by 4 bases. The CDR3 consists of 16 residues. Per the germline V gene, CDR1 is GTSNPN and CDR2 is SVGIG (reference sequence).

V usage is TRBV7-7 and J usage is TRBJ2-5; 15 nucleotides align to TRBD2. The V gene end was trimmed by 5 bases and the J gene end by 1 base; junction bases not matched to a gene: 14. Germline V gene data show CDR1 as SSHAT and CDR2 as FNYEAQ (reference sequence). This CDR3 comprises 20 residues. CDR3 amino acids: CASSPATGLAGGNPQETQYF. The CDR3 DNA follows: TGTGCCAGCAGCCCAGCCACCGGACTAGCGGGAGGGAATCCCCAAGAGACCCAGTACTTC.

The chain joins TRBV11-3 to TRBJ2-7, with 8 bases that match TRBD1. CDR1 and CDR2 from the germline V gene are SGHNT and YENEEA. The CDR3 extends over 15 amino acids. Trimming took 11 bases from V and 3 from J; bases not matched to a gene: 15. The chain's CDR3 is CAPQGGQGAYYEQYF. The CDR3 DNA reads TGTGCCCCACAAGGGGGGCAGGGGGCATACTACGAGCAGTACTTC.

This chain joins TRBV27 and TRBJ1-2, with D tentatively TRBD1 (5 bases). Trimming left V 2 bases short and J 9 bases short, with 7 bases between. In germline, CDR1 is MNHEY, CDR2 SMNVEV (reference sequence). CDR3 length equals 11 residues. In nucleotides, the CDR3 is TGTGCCAGCAGTTTAGGGGGGAGCTACACCTTC. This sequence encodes CASSLGGSYTF.

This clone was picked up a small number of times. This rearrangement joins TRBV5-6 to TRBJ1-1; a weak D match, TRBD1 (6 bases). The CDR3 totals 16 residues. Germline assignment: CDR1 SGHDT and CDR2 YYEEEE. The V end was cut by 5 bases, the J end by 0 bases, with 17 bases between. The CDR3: CASSPDGQIMNTEAFF. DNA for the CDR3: TGTGCCAGCAGTCCGGACGGACAGATCATGAACACTGAAGCTTTCTTT.

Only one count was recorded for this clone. The CDR3 nucleotides read TGTGCCAGCAGCCTCCGACACCAGAACACTGAAGCTTTCTTT. Amino acid sequence: CASSLRHQNTEAFF. The V and J genes are TRBV4-2 and TRBJ1-1; no clear D. The CDR3 extends over 14 amino acids. The V gene lost 4 bases and the J gene lost 1 base, with 10 bases spanning the gap. Germline loops: CDR1 LGHNA, CDR2 YNFKEQ.

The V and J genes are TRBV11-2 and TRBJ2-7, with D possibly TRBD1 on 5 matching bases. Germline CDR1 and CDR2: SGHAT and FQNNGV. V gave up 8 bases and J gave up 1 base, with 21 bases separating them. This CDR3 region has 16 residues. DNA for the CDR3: TGTGCCAGCTGGGCCTCGGGCAGGGCTGGTTCCTACGAGCAGTACTTC. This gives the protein CASWASGRAGSYEQYF.

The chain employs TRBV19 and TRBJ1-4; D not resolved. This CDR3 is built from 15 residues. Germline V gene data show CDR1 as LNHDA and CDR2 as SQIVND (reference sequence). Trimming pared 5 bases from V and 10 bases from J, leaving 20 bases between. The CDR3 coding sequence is TGTGCCAGTAGTCCGACTTGGCCCCCGGAGGGAAAACTGTTTTTT. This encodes CASSPTWPPEGKLFF.

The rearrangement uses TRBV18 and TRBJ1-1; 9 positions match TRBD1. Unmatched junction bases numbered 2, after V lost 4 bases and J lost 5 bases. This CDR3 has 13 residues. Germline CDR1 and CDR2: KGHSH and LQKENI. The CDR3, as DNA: TGTGCCAGCTCACGACAGGGGGAAACTGAAGCTTTCTTT. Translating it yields CASSRQGETEAFF.

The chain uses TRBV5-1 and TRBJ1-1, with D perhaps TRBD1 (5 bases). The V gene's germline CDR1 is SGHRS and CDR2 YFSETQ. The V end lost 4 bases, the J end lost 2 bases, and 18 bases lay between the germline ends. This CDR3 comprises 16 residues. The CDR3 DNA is TGCGCCAGCAGCCCCCAGCTGGGGCAGGGAAACACTGAAGCTTTCTTT. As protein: CASSPQLGQGNTEAFF.

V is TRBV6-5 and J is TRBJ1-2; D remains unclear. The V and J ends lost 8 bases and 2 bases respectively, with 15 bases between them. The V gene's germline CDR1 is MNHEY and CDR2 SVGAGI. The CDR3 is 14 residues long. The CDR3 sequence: CASQPAAWNYGYTF. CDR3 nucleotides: TGTGCCAGCCAGCCCGCGGCGTGGAACTATGGCTACACCTTC.

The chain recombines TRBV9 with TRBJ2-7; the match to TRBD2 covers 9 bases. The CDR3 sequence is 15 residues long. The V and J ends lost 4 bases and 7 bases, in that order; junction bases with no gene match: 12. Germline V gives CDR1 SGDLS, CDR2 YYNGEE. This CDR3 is CASSPGASGIEEQYF. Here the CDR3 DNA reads TGTGCCAGCAGCCCCGGGGCTAGCGGGATTGAAGAGCAGTACTTC.

The CDR3 here is CASSPGGAGAAHNEQFF. The CDR3 DNA follows: TGTGCCAGCAGCCCCGGGGGAGCGGGAGCGGCCCACAATGAGCAGTTCTTC. The chain couples TRBV7-2 to TRBJ2-1, with 8 bases identical to TRBD2. Germline lookup yields CDR1 SGHTA and CDR2 FQGNSA. Trimming at V came to 5 bases and at J to 5 bases, leaving 14 bases not matched to a gene. The CDR3 is 17 residues long.

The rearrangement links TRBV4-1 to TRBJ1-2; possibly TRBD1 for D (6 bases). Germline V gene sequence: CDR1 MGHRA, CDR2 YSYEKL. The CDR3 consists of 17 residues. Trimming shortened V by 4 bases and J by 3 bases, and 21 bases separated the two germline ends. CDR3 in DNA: TGCGCCAGCAGCCGAGGGAGGGGGGACCCTGGGGACTATGGCTACACCTTC. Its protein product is CASSRGRGDPGDYGYTF.